This TCR beta chain was sequenced during a study of identical twins. This clonotype showed up just a few times. Its antigen is as yet unknown. The CDR3 contains 16 residues. In germline, CDR1 is SGHAT, CDR2 FQNNGV. Unmatched junction bases numbered 8, after V lost 3 bases and J lost 3 bases. General study findings and limits: Without tracking the same donors, conclusions rested on cross-sectional statistical analysis.

TCRdb reanalysed the 5' RACE reads using MiXCR and keeps one entry per CDR3 protein. The repertoire holds some 1,600,000 distinct CDR3 sequences, around 33% seen once, with more than 0.25% in the top ten. This chain links TRBV11-2 with TRBJ2-7, with TRBD2 matching over 10 bases. Source material: cord blood. The source is a newborn girl in good health. Here the CDR3 reads CASSFSRASGGYEQYF. CDR3 coding DNA: TGTGCCAGCAGCTTTTCCAGGGCTAGCGGGGGCTACGAGCAGTACTTC.